The sequence of this T cell receptor beta chain was determined in a study of cytomegalovirus exposure and HLA in healthy donors. The V gene's germline CDR1 is MNHNS and CDR2 SASEGT. V shed 3 bases, J shed 1 base, and the junction held 2 bases outside the gene matches. This CDR3 is built from 15 residues. Findings and caveats of the study: Prior analysis indicated that the majority of TCR beta V segments exhibited productivity approximately 87% or approximately 30% of the time. Later analysis showed TCR association rates varying by HLA locus, highest for DRB1 and lowest for HLA-C.

About this clone itself: Antigen: not known.

The PCR used 60 Vbeta and 13 Jbeta primers. Profiled with immunoSEQ multiplex PCR; TCRdb holds only in-frame clones, not every one. The table records approximately 170,000 clones, about four fifths of them present only once. The V gene is TRBV6-1, the J gene TRBJ1-2; 10 bases map to TRBD1. The TCR comes from a man aged 50-60 years in good health and CMV-seropositive. The sequencing sample was made of PBMCs. This CDR3 reads CASSDRDRGNYGYTF. The CDR3 DNA reads TGTGCCAGCAGTGACCGGGACAGGGGTAACTATGGCTACACCTTC.